One sample yielded the 2 T cell receptor beta chains listed below, sequenced in a study of blood T cell repertoires in COVID-19. Clones were sequenced by immunoSEQ multiplex PCR, and TCRdb holds only the in-frame ones, with some missing. This sample has about 50,000 clones, with around 90% found just once. The sequenced sample was peripheral blood. Receptor source: a man aged 45-65 years with active COVID-19.

The chain couples TRBV6-6 to TRBJ1-2; 8 nucleotides match TRBD1. CDR1 and CDR2 (germline): MNHNY, SVGAGI (reference sequence). V shed 5 bases, J shed 8 bases, and the junction held 7 bases outside the gene matches. The CDR3 spans 13 residues. The CDR3 is CASSTIQGEGYTF. The CDR3 nucleotides are TGTGCCAGCAGTACAATACAGGGGGAAGGCTACACCTTC.

This sequence joins TRBV5-1 and TRBJ2-3, with D possibly being TRBD2 (6 bases). V lost 7 bases and J lost 4, with 25 bases in between. The CDR3 has 17 amino acids. Germline V gene lookup returns CDR1 SGHRS and CDR2 YFSETQ. In DNA form, the CDR3 reads TGCGCCAGCCGCAGACCCTCAAGCGGGTCTGGGGCAGATACGCAGTATTTT. Its protein product is CASRRPSSGSGADTQYF.